The sequence of this T cell receptor beta chain was determined in a study of CD8 T cells in ankylosing spondylitis. The study, taken as a whole, reports: Clones linked to disease were reported to show significant enrichment in matched ankylosing spondylitis synovial fluid. For ankylosing spondylitis blood, a TCR beta motif of 8 or 9 highly homologous variants appeared characteristic.

A note on this clonotype: Its matching antigen is unknown.

V shed 4 bases, J shed 9 bases, and the junction held 5 bases outside the gene matches. The CDR3 is 15 residues long. Germline V gene sequence: CDR1 SGHVS, CDR2 FNYEAQ. Quantitative 5'-RACE with molecular barcodes produced the TCR beta libraries. TCRdb reanalysed the 5' RACE reads using MiXCR and keeps one entry per CDR3 protein. The sample gives 250,000 to 350,000 distinct CDR3 sequences, 15% to 20% of which show up once; roughly 7.3% is in the top ten. The chain carries TRBV7-6 and TRBJ2-1; TRBD2 agrees at 14 bases. The material sequenced was blood, either unsorted or a sorted T cell fraction (not recorded which). This receptor was obtained from a male donor with ankylosing spondylitis or in good health (not recorded which). The CDR3 DNA follows: TGTGCCAGCAGCTGGACTAGCGGGGGGCCGCTTGAGCAGTTCTTC. Its translation: CASSWTSGGPLEQFF.